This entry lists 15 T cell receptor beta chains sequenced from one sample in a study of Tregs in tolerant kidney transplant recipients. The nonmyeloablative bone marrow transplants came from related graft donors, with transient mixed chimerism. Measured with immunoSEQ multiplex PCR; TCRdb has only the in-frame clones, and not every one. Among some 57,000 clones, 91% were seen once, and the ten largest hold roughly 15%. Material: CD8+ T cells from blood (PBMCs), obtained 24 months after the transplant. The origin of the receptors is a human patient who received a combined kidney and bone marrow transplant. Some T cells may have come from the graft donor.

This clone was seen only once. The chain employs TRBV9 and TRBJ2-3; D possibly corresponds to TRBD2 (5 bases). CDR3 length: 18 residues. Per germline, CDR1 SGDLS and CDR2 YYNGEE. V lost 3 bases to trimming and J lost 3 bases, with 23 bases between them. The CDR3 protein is CASSEPLAPTRVTDTQYF. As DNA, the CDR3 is TGTGCCAGCAGCGAGCCCTTGGCTCCGACGAGGGTAACAGATACGCAGTATTTT.

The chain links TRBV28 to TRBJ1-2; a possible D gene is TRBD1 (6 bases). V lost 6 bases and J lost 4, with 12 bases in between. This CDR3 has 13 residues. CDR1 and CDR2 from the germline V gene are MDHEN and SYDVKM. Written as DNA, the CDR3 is TGTGCCAGCAGGAGTGGACAGCCCTATGGCTACACCTTC. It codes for CASRSGQPYGYTF.

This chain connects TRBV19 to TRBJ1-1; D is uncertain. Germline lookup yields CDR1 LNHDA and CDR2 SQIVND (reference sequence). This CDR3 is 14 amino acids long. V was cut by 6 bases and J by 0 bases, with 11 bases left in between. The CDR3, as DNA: TGTGCCAGTAGACACCCAACAGTGAACACTGAAGCTTTCTTT. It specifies CASRHPTVNTEAFF.

This chain's CDR3 is CASSFGTSLDTQYF. The CDR3 DNA reads as TGTGCCAGCAGTTTCGGGACTAGCCTTGATACGCAGTATTTT. The chain couples TRBV28 to TRBJ2-3, with TRBD2 matching 9 bases. Germline V gene sequence: CDR1 MDHEN, CDR2 SYDVKM. The J segment lost 6 bases and the V segment lost 3 bases, leaving 4 bases of the junction unmatched. This CDR3 spans 14 amino acids.

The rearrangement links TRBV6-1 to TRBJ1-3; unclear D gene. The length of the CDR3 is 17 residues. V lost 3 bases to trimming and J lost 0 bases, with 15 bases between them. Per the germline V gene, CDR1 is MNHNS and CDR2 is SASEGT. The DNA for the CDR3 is TGTGCCAGCAGTGATCTGGGGAGCCACTACTCTGGAAACACCATATATTTT. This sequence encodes CASSDLGSHYSGNTIYF.

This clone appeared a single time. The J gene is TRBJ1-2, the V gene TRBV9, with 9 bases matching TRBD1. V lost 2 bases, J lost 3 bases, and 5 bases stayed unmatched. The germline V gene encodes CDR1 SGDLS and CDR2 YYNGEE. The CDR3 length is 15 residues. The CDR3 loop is CASSVRQGGDYGYTF. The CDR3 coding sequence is TGTGCCAGCAGCGTCCGACAGGGGGGCGACTATGGCTACACCTTC.

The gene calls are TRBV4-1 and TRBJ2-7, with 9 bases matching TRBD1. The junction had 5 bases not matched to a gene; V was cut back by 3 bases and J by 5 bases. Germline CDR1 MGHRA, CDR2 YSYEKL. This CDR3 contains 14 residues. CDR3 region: CASSHLDRGNEQYF. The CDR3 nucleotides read TGCGCCAGCAGCCATCTGGACAGGGGCAACGAGCAGTACTTC.

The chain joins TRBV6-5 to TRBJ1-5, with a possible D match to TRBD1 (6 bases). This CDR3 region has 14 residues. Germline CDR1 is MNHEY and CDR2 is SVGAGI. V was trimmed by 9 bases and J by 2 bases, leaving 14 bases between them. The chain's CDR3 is CASWGHMGNQPQHF. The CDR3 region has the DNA TGTGCCAGTTGGGGACATATGGGCAATCAGCCCCAGCATTTT.

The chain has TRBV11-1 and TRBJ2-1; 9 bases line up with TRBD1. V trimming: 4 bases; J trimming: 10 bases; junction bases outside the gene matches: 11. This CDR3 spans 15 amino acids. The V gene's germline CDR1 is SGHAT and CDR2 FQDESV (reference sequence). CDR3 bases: TGTGCCAGCAGCTACAGGGGGCTGGACGGGCGGGAGCAGTTCTTC. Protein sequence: CASSYRGLDGREQFF.

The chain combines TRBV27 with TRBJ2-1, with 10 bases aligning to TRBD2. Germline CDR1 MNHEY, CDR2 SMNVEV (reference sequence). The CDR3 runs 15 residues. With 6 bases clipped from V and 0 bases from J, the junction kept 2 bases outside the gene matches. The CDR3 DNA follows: TGTGCCAGCAGACTAGCGGGATACTCCTACAATGAGCAGTTCTTC. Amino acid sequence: CASRLAGYSYNEQFF.

The chain's CDR3 is CASSVEGQGARSHGYTF. In DNA, the CDR3 is TGTGCCAGCAGCGTAGAGGGACAGGGGGCGCGATCGCATGGCTACACCTTC. The rearrangement joins TRBV9 to TRBJ1-2; 12 bases agree with TRBD1. The V and J ends lost 0 bases and 6 bases, in that order; junction bases with no gene match: 9. This CDR3 has 17 amino acids. Germline V gene data show CDR1 as SGDLS and CDR2 as YYNGEE.

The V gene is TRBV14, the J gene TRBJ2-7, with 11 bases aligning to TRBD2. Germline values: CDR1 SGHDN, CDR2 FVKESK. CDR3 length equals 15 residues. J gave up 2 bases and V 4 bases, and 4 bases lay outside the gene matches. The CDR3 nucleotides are TGTGCCAGCAGCCCCACGGGACTAGCGGCCTACGAGCAGTACTTC. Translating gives CASSPTGLAAYEQYF.

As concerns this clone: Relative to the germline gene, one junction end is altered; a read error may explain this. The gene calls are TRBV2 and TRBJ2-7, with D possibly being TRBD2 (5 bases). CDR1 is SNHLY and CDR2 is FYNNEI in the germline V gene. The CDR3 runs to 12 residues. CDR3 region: CASSALAYEQYF. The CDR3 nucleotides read TGTGCCAGTAGTGCACTAGCCTACGAGCAGTACTTC.

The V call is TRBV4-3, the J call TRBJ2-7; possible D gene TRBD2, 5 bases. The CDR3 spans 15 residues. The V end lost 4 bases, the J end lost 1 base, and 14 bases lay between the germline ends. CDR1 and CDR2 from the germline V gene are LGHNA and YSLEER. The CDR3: CASSPVQSGSYEQYF. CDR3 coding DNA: TGCGCCAGCAGCCCAGTCCAAAGCGGATCCTACGAGCAGTACTTC.

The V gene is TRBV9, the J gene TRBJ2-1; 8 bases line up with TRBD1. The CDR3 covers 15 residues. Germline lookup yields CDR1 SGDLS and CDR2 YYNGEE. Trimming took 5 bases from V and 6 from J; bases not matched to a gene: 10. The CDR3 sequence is CASSLRDRKFNEQFF. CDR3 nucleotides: TGTGCCAGCAGTCTCCGGGACAGGAAATTCAATGAGCAGTTCTTC.